These 16 T cell receptor beta chains originate from one sample sequenced in a study of vaccination and CD4 T cells after COVID-19. These receptors' targets are unknown. Oncomine TCR Beta short-read sequencing was applied to DNA from cultured CD4+ T cells. TCRdb reprocessed the PCR reads with MiXCR, giving one entry per CDR3 protein. Of about 25,000 distinct CDR3 sequences in the sample, less than 40% were seen once. Sample time point: late sampling 161 to 241 days after vaccination in three convalescent patients. The sample's treatment: roughly 10-day PBMC culture with coronavirus spike peptide pools or control peptides (ViraFEST assay). Sequencing used CD4+ T cells from blood, cultured in vitro, obtained about 7 months after SARS-CoV-2 vaccination. The source of these receptors is a human donor who had recovered from COVID-19.

This clonotype was counted a few times. The rearrangement uses TRBV20-1 and TRBJ1-1; D is ambiguous. The CDR3 covers 14 residues. Germline V CDR1 and CDR2: DFQATT, SNEGSKA (reference sequence). The V gene lost 0 bases and the J gene lost 2 bases, with 10 bases spanning the gap. CDR3 region: CSARDMAHNTEAFF. CDR3 nucleotides: TGCAGTGCTAGAGATATGGCACACAACACTGAAGCTTTCTTT.

This chain links TRBV19 with TRBJ1-2; tentative D call: TRBD1 (5 bases). Trimming took 4 bases from V and 4 from J, leaving 16 bases between them. Germline V lookup: CDR1 LNHDA, CDR2 SQIVND (reference sequence). The CDR3 extends over 15 amino acids. The CDR3 bases are TGTGCCAGTAGTAGAGGGACGGTCGGGTCCTATGGCTACACCTTC. It specifies CASSRGTVGSYGYTF.

This clonotype has just a few counts. This sequence joins TRBV7-2 and TRBJ2-1, with 8 bases aligning to TRBD2. The CDR3 spans 18 residues. The germline gives CDR1 SGHTA, CDR2 FQGNSA. V gave up 2 bases and J gave up 0 bases; unmatched junction bases: 9. The CDR3 DNA reads as TGTGCCAGCAGCTTACGACCGGGAGGGTCCCCCTCCTACAATGAGCAGTTCTTC. Protein: CASSLRPGGSPSYNEQFF.

By share, this clonotype ranks as medium-sized. The J gene is TRBJ1-2, the V gene TRBV6-1; tentatively, D is TRBD1 (6 bases). The CDR3 loop spans 13 amino acids. V lost 2 bases, J lost 8 bases, and 12 bases lay in between. Germline V gene lookup returns CDR1 MNHNS and CDR2 SASEGT. For the CDR3, the DNA is TGTGCCAGCAGTGAAAAGACAGGCTTCGGCTACACCTTC. Encoded protein: CASSEKTGFGYTF.

A few counts support this clonotype. The chain uses TRBV5-4 and TRBJ2-7; 8 bases are shared with TRBD2. J was trimmed by 5 bases and V by 5 bases; bases with no gene match: 12. Germline CDR1 and CDR2: SGHNT and YYREEE (reference sequence). This CDR3 is 15 amino acids long. The CDR3 region has the DNA TGTGCCAGCAGTCAACGTAGCGGGATAGGCGACGAGCAGTACTTC. This sequence encodes CASSQRSGIGDEQYF.

This clonotype has a handful of counts. This sequence joins TRBV6-5 and TRBJ2-1; the match to TRBD2 covers 9 bases. The J segment lost 8 bases and the V segment lost 2 bases, leaving 7 bases of the junction unmatched. The CDR3 runs 15 residues. CDR1 and CDR2 (germline): MNHEY, SVGAGI. CDR3 bases: TGTGCCAGCAGTTACACGGCGGGAGGGGTCTATGAGCAGTTCTTC. It translates to CASSYTAGGVYEQFF.

This clonotype was seen a few times. The chain joins TRBV4-1 to TRBJ2-5; TRBD2 might be the D (6 bases). The CDR3 is made up of 15 amino acids. V lost 3 bases and J lost 5, with 16 bases in between. CDR1 is MGHRA, CDR2 YSYEKL, per germline. The CDR3 protein is CASSQPTSGFETQYF. The DNA of the CDR3 is TGCGCCAGCAGCCAGCCGACTAGTGGGTTCGAGACCCAGTACTTC.

Details on this clonotype: One end of the junction is discordant with germline, which a read error may explain. The gene calls are TRBV6-1 and TRBJ2-7, with 8 bases lining up with TRBD2. Germline V gene data show CDR1 as MNHNS and CDR2 as SASEGT. The CDR3 sequence is 13 residues long. CDR3 sequence (DNA): TGTGCCAGCAGTGAAGGGCTAGCGGGCCGCAAATTCTTC. Protein sequence: CASSEGLAGRKFF.

The chain links TRBV20-1 to TRBJ2-5; D possibly corresponds to TRBD1 (6 bases). Germline loops: CDR1 DFQATT, CDR2 SNEGSKA (reference sequence). V was pared by 1 base and J by 5 bases, with 23 bases between. This CDR3 contains 17 residues. CDR3 protein: CSARARLASGAGETQYF. The CDR3 region has the DNA TGCAGTGCTAGAGCGCGCCTGGCCTCAGGGGCAGGGGAGACCCAGTACTTC.

This chain joins TRBV6-5 and TRBJ1-6; maybe TRBD1 (5 bases). Per germline, CDR1 MNHEY and CDR2 SVGAGI. Trimming pared 2 bases from V and 4 bases from J, leaving 12 bases between. This CDR3 is built from 16 residues. The CDR3 DNA is TGTGCCAGCAGTTACGCCGGGACCGAATATAATTCACCCCTCCACTTT. Translating gives CASSYAGTEYNSPLHF.

The V and J genes are TRBV20-1 and TRBJ2-4, with no clear D. Looked up from germline, CDR1 is DFQATT and CDR2 is SNEGSKA (reference sequence). CDR3 length: 13 amino acids. V was clipped by 6 bases and J by 0 bases, with 9 bases between them. The CDR3 here is CSAVDLAKNIQYF. CDR3 nucleotide sequence: TGCAGTGCCGTGGACCTAGCCAAAAACATTCAGTACTTC.

The chain is built from TRBV20-1 and TRBJ2-1; maybe TRBD2 (6 bases). Trimming cost V 5 bases and J 6 bases, with 17 bases left between them. Germline CDR1 DFQATT, CDR2 SNEGSKA (reference sequence). This CDR3 spans 14 amino acids. CDR3 amino acids: CSAGLWEELNEQFF. CDR3 nucleotide sequence: TGCAGTGCTGGACTGTGGGAGGAACTCAATGAGCAGTTCTTC.

V usage is TRBV6-1 and J usage is TRBJ2-7, with 10 bases matching TRBD1. The junction had 5 bases not matched to a gene; V was cut back by 6 bases and J by 3 bases. Per the germline V gene, CDR1 is MNHNS and CDR2 is SASEGT. The CDR3 runs to 14 residues. The CDR3 loop reads CASSSGTGDYEQYF. The CDR3 bases are TGTGCCAGCAGCTCCGGGACAGGGGACTACGAGCAGTACTTC.

A few counts support this clonotype. The chain carries TRBV27 and TRBJ1-1; weak D call: TRBD1 (6 bases). V lost 5 bases, J lost 6 bases, and 19 bases lay in between. The CDR3 contains 15 residues. Germline CDR1 is MNHEY and CDR2 is SMNVEV (reference sequence). The CDR3 region has the DNA TGTGCCAGCAGTCCCCTAGGACAGTCTTTTGCTGAAGCTTTCTTT. This gives the protein CASSPLGQSFAEAFF.

Details on this clonotype: Germline and junction disagree at one end, which may indicate a read error. The chain employs TRBV7-6 and TRBJ2-1, with D possibly TRBD1 on 6 matching bases. The CDR3 is 15 amino acids. The V gene's germline CDR1 is SGHVS and CDR2 FNYEAQ. Written as DNA, the CDR3 is TGTGCTAGCAGCTTAGGTTCTGGGGGCTTCGGTGAGCAGTTCTTC. Translating it yields CASSLGSGGFGEQFF.

By share of the sample, this clonotype is medium-sized. This chain connects TRBV15 to TRBJ1-5, with D perhaps TRBD1 (6 bases). Looked up from germline, CDR1 is LNHNV and CDR2 is YYDKDF (reference sequence). The CDR3 covers 13 residues. V was cut by 4 bases and J by 4 bases, with 8 bases left in between. The CDR3 loop is CATSTGQNQPQHF. The CDR3 coding sequence is TGTGCCACCAGCACTGGACAGAATCAGCCCCAGCATTTT.